Below are 21 T cell receptor beta chains sequenced from a single sample in a study of control samples from healthy donors and cancer patients. Sequencing used immunoSEQ multiplex PCR; TCRdb keeps in-frame clones, though not all of them. The table includes around 50,000 clones, around 86% detected once. Sequences were obtained from PBMCs. Receptor source: a woman in her fifties or sixties with lung cancer.

This sequence joins TRBV2 and TRBJ2-3; D is unclear. The V gene lost 7 bases and the J gene lost 0 bases, with 11 bases spanning the gap. The germline V gene encodes CDR1 SNHLY and CDR2 FYNNEI. The CDR3 has 14 residues. CDR3 region: CASKFPLSTDTQYF. CDR3 sequence (DNA): TGTGCCAGCAAATTCCCGCTGAGCACAGATACGCAGTATTTT.

This rearrangement joins TRBV28 to TRBJ1-6, with 8 bases that match TRBD1. Germline CDR1 reads MDHEN; CDR2 reads SYDVKM. The CDR3 has 17 residues. Trimming removed 5 bases from V and 5 bases from J; junction bases left unmatched: 11. The CDR3 is CASSPPRQGMHNSPLHF. The CDR3 nucleotides are TGTGCCAGCAGTCCACCCCGACAGGGGATGCATAATTCACCCCTCCACTTT. Using reference TRBV28 and TRBJ1-6 for the parts outside the CDR3, the full variable domain is DVKVTQSSRYLVKRTGEKVFLECVQDMDHENMFWYRQDPGLGLRLIYFSYDVKMKEKGDIPEGYSVSREKKERFSLILESASTNQTSMYLCASSPPRQGMHNSPLHFGNGTRLTVT.

The chain couples TRBV3-1 (or the pseudogene TRBV3-2) to TRBJ1-2, with 7 bases aligning to TRBD1. Per germline, CDR1 LGHDT and CDR2 YNNKEL (reference sequence). The CDR3 is 13 residues long. V was clipped by 10 bases and J by 5 bases; unmatched bases: 10. The chain's CDR3 is CATGGGQYYGYTF. CDR3 DNA sequence: TGTGCCACAGGGGGGGGTCAGTATTATGGCTACACCTTC.

This chain links TRBV30 with TRBJ2-6; D ambiguous. Germline V CDR1 and CDR2: GTSNPN, SVGIG (reference sequence). V was clipped by 0 bases and J by 0 bases, with 6 bases between them. The CDR3 has 15 residues. This chain's CDR3 is CAWSVGFSGANVLTF. In nucleotides, the CDR3 is TGTGCCTGGAGTGTAGGGTTCTCTGGGGCCAACGTCCTGACTTTC. The whole variable domain, filled in from reference TRBV30 and TRBJ2-6, reads SQTIHQWPATLVQPVGSPLSLECTVEGTSNPNLYWYRQAAGRGLQLLFYSVGIGQISSEVPQNLSASRPQDRQFILSSKKLLLSDSGFYLCAWSVGFSGANVLTFGAGSRLTVL.

The V gene is TRBV7-6, the J gene TRBJ1-4; D call uncertain. Deletions cut 5 bases from V and 2 bases from J, with 9 bases between. CDR3 length: 14 amino acids. The germline gives CDR1 SGHVS, CDR2 FNYEAQ. CDR3 in amino acids: CASSKTGTNEKLFF. The DNA for the CDR3 is TGTGCCAGCAGCAAGACGGGGACTAATGAAAAACTGTTTTTT. The variable domain in full, completed from reference TRBV7-6 and TRBJ1-4, reads GAGVSQSPRYKVTKRGQDVALRCDPISGHVSLYWYRQALGQGPEFLTYFNYEAQQDKSGLPNDRFSAERPEGSISTLTIQRTEQRDSAMYRCASSKTGTNEKLFFGSGTQLSVL.

The chain links TRBV5-6 to TRBJ1-2; D gene uncertain. The CDR3 totals 14 residues. V was cut by 3 bases and J by 5 bases, with 14 bases left in between. Germline V gives CDR1 SGHDT, CDR2 YYEEEE. The CDR3 region has the DNA TGTGCCAGCAGCTCGGTCCAGGCTCAGTATGGCTACACCTTC. Encoded protein: CASSSVQAQYGYTF.

The chain links TRBV28 to TRBJ2-7; TRBD2 matches at 13 bases. This CDR3 has 18 residues. With V trimmed by 5 bases and J by 0 bases, 10 bases remained unmatched. Germline CDR1 reads MDHEN; CDR2 reads SYDVKM. CDR3 in amino acids: CASSPLGLAGAVSYEQYF. The CDR3 DNA reads TGTGCCAGCAGTCCACTAGGACTAGCGGGGGCCGTCTCCTACGAGCAGTACTTC.

The rearrangement uses TRBV18 and TRBJ1-3; 9 bases match TRBD1. Looked up from germline, CDR1 is KGHSH and CDR2 is LQKENI. V gave up 2 bases and J gave up 0 bases; unmatched junction bases: 8. The CDR3 is 18 amino acids. The CDR3 bases are TGTGCCAGCTCACCATTGACAGGGGGTCAAGACTCTGGAAACACCATATATTTT. Translating gives CASSPLTGGQDSGNTIYF.

The chain links TRBV11-3 to TRBJ2-7, with D tentatively TRBD1 or TRBD2 (5 bases each). With 5 bases removed from V and 3 bases from J, the gap between germline ends came to 17 bases. Germline V gene lookup returns CDR1 SGHNT and CDR2 YENEEA. The CDR3 is 15 residues long. CDR3 sequence reads: CASSPHTGRGYEQYF. Written as DNA, the CDR3 is TGTGCCAGCAGCCCCCATACGGGGCGCGGCTACGAGCAGTACTTC.

The chain is built from TRBV5-6 and TRBJ2-7; D may be TRBD2 (6 bases). Trimming took off 4 bases at V and 4 bases at J, with 15 bases between the two ends. The CDR3 is 14 residues long. Germline lookup yields CDR1 SGHDT and CDR2 YYEEEE. In nucleotides, the CDR3 is TGTGCCAGCAGCCCCCTCGACGGGACTTACGAGCAGTACTTC. It translates to CASSPLDGTYEQYF.

The rearrangement links TRBV7-3 to TRBJ1-1; maybe TRBD1 (5 bases). The CDR3 is 13 amino acids. Trimming took 0 bases from V and 8 from J, leaving 10 bases between them. Per the germline V gene, CDR1 is SGHTA and CDR2 is FQGTGA. Written as DNA, the CDR3 is TGTGCCAGCAGCTTAACTGACAGTACCGAAGCTTTCTTT. Protein: CASSLTDSTEAFF. The whole variable domain, filled in from reference TRBV7-3 and TRBJ1-1, reads GAGVSQTPSNKVTEKGKYVELRCDPISGHTALYWYRQSLGQGPEFLIYFQGTGAADDSGLPNDRFFAVRPEGSVSTLKIQRTERGDSAVYLCASSLTDSTEAFFGQGTRLTVV.

V gene TRBV14 combines with J gene TRBJ1-1, with no clear D. The CDR3 contains 16 residues. The V and J ends lost 0 bases and 3 bases respectively, with 14 bases between them. Germline-derived CDR1 and CDR2 are SGHDN and FVKESK. The CDR3 DNA follows: TGTGCCAGCAGCCAAGACCTGGCGGGGAGGGACACTGAAGCTTTCTTT. Its protein is CASSQDLAGRDTEAFF.

The CDR3 spells CATKPGTERTEAFF. The CDR3 DNA reads TGTGCCACCAAGCCCGGGACAGAACGCACTGAAGCTTTCTTT. The chain combines TRBV15 with TRBJ1-1, with 7 nucleotides matching TRBD1. Trimming at V came to 7 bases and at J to 4 bases, leaving 9 bases not matched to a gene. The CDR3 runs to 14 residues. The V gene's germline CDR1 is LNHNV and CDR2 YYDKDF (reference sequence). The full variable domain, its missing parts supplied by reference TRBV15 and TRBJ1-1, is DAMVIQNPRYQVTQFGKPVTLSCSQTLNHNVMYWYQQKSSQAPKLLFHYYDKDFNNEADTPDNFQSRRPNTSFCFLDIRSPGLGDTAMYLCATKPGTERTEAFFGQGTRLTVV.

The rearrangement joins TRBV7-2 to TRBJ1-1; D possibly corresponds to TRBD1 (6 bases). Germline CDR1 and CDR2: SGHTA and FQGNSA. V lost 2 bases and J lost 8, with 9 bases in between. The length of the CDR3 is 12 residues. In DNA form, the CDR3 reads TGTGCCAGCAGCTTAATCGGGACAGAAGCTTTCTTT. Protein: CASSLIGTEAFF.

The chain carries TRBV4-3 and TRBJ1-4; TRBD1 matches at 8 bases. The germline V gene encodes CDR1 LGHNA and CDR2 YSLEER. This CDR3 is built from 16 residues. V lost 5 bases to trimming and J lost 4 bases; unmatched junction nucleotides: 9. CDR3 residues: CASSGSTGAGNEKLFF. CDR3 nucleotides: TGCGCCAGCAGCGGTTCGACAGGGGCCGGTAATGAAAAACTGTTTTTT.

The chain links TRBV7-9 to TRBJ1-2; perhaps TRBD1 as D (5 bases). This CDR3 comprises 13 residues. CDR1 SEHNR and CDR2 FQNEAQ come from the germline V gene (reference sequence). Trimming took 2 bases from V and 8 from J, leaving 12 bases between them. CDR3 residues: CASSLIEGRGYTF. Here the CDR3 DNA reads TGTGCCAGCAGCTTAATCGAGGGGAGAGGCTACACCTTC.

This chain joins TRBV6-1 and TRBJ2-3, with D possibly matching TRBD2 (5 bases). This CDR3 has 15 residues. Germline loops: CDR1 MNHNS, CDR2 SASEGT. Between the trimmed V and J ends, which lost 3 bases and 2 bases, there was a span of 12 bases. CDR3 amino acids: CASSDPRGFTDTQYF. In DNA, the CDR3 is TGTGCCAGCAGTGACCCGAGAGGGTTCACAGATACGCAGTATTTT.

The chain links TRBV5-1 to TRBJ1-5, with a tentative D call TRBD1 (5 bases). Germline CDR1 reads SGHRS; CDR2 reads YFSETQ. The length of the CDR3 is 15 residues. V shed 4 bases and J shed 6 bases, with 17 bases lying between them. Here the CDR3 DNA reads TGCGCCAGCAGCCCGACCGGGAGGGGCGGTCAGCCCCAGCATTTT. Protein: CASSPTGRGGQPQHF. Supplemented by reference TRBV5-1 and TRBJ1-5, the full variable domain reads KAGVTQTPRYLIKTRGQQVTLSCSPISGHRSVSWYQQTPGQGLQFLFEYFSETQRNKGNFPGRFSGRQFSNSRSEMNVSTLELGDSALYLCASSPTGRGGQPQHFGDGTRLSIL.

The rearrangement links TRBV9 to TRBJ2-2; weak D call: TRBD2 (5 bases). Trimming stripped 5 bases from V and 6 bases from J, with 8 bases between. The germline gives CDR1 SGDLS, CDR2 YYNGEE. The CDR3 consists of 12 residues. The CDR3 is CASRRVAGELFF. CDR3 nucleotides: TGTGCCAGCAGGAGGGTTGCCGGGGAGCTGTTTTTT.

The gene calls are TRBV9 and TRBJ2-7; D assignment may be TRBD1 or TRBD2 (5 bases each). The germline CDR1 and CDR2 sequences are SGDLS and YYNGEE. There are 13 residues in the CDR3. V was pared by 3 bases and J by 3 bases, with 10 bases between. CDR3 sequence: CASSAGALYEQYF. The CDR3 DNA reads as TGTGCCAGCAGCGCCGGGGCCCTCTACGAGCAGTACTTC.

This sequence joins TRBV27 and TRBJ2-7; D is perhaps TRBD1 or TRBD2 (6 bases each). CDR1 is MNHEY and CDR2 is SMNVEV in the germline V gene (reference sequence). Trimming stripped 2 bases from V and 7 bases from J, with 15 bases between. The CDR3 consists of 14 residues. CDR3 amino acids: CASSLQGGGQEQYF. CDR3 DNA sequence: TGTGCCAGCAGTTTACAAGGGGGAGGTCAAGAGCAGTACTTC.